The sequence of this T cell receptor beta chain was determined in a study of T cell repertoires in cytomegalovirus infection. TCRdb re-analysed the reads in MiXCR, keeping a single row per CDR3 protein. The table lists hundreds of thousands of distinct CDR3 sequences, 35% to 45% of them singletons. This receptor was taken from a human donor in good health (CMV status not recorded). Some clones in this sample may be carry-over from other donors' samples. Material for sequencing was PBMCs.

CDR3 sequence: CASRFTSGGGLGQYF. CDR3 in DNA: TGTGCCAGCAGATTCACTAGCGGGGGGGGTTTAGGGCAGTACTTC. The rearrangement links TRBV12-3 or TRBV12-4 to TRBJ2-7, with 13 bases that match TRBD2. V shed 6 bases, J shed 9 bases, and the junction held 11 bases outside the gene matches. The CDR3 extends over 15 amino acids.